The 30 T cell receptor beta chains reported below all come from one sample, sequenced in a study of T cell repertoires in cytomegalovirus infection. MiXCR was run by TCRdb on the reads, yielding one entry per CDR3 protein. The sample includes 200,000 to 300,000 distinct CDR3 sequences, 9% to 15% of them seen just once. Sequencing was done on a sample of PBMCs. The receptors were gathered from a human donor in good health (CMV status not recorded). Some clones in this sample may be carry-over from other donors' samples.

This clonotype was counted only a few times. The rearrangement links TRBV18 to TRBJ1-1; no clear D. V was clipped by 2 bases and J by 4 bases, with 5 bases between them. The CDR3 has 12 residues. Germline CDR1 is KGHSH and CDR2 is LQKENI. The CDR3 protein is CASSPAGTEAFF. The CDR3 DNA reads TGTGCCAGCTCACCAGCTGGCACTGAAGCTTTCTTT.

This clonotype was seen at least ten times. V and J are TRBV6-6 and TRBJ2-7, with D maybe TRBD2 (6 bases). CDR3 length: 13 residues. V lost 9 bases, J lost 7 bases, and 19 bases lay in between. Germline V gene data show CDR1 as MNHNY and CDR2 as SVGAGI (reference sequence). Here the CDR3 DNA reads TGTGCCAGTTCAACTAGCTCGAAAGGGGAGCAGTACTTC. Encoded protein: CASSTSSKGEQYF.

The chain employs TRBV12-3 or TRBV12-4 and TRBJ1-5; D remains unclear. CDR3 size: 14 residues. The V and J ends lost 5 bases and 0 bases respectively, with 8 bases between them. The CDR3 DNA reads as TGTGCCAGCAGTCCCCCGGGTAGCAATCAGCCCCAGCATTTT. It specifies CASSPPGSNQPQHF.

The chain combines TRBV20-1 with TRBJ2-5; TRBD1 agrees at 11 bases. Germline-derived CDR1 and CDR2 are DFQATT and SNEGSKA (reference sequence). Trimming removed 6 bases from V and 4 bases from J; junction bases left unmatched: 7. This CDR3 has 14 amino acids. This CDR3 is CSAWTGGAGETQYF. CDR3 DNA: TGCAGTGCGTGGACAGGGGGCGCAGGAGAGACCCAGTACTTC.

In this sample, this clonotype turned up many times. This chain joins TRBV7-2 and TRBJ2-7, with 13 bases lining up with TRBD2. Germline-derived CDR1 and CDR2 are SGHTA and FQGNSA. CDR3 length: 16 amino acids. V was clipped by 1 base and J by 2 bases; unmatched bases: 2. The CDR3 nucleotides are TGTGCCAGCAGCTTAGAGGGGACTAGCGGGGCCTACGAGCAGTACTTC. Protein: CASSLEGTSGAYEQYF. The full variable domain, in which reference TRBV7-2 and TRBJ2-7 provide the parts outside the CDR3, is GAGVSQSPSNKVTEKGKDVELRCDPISGHTALYWYRQSLGQGLEFLIYFQGNSAPDKSGLPSDRFSAERTGGSVSTLTIQRTQQEDSAVYLCASSLEGTSGAYEQYFGPGTRLTVT.

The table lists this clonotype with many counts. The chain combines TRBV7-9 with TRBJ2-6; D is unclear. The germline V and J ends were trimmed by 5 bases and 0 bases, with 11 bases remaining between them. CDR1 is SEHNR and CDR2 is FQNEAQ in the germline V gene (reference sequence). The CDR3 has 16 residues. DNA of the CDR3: TGTGCCAGCAGCCGTTTAAGCAGCTCTGGGGCCAACGTCCTGACTTTC. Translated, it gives CASSRLSSSGANVLTF. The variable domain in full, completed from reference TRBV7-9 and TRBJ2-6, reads DTGVSQNPRHKITKRGQNVTFRCDPISEHNRLYWYRQTLGQGPEFLTYFQNEAQLEKSRLLSDRFSAERPKGSFSTLEIQRTEQGDSAMYLCASSRLSSSGANVLTFGAGSRLTVL.

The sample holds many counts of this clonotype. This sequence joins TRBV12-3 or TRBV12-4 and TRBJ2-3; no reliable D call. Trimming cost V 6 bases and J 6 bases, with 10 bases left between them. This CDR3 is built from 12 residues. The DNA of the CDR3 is TGTGCCAGCAGCCTAGTCGACGATACGCAGTATTTT. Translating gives CASSLVDDTQYF.

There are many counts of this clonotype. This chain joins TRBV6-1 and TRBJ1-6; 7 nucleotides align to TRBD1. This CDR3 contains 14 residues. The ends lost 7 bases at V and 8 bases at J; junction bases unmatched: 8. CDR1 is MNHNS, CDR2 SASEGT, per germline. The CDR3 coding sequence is TGTGCCAGCACCCCGCGGGACAGATATTCACCCCTCCACTTT. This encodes CASTPRDRYSPLHF.

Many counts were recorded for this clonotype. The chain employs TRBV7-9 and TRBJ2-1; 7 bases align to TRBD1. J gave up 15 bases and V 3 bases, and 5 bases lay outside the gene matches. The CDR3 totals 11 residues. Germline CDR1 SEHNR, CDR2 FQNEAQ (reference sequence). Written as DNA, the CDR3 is TGTGCCAGCAGCTTCACAGGGGTTCGGTTCTTC. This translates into CASSFTGVRFF.

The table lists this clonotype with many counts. Here the CDR3 reads CASSLDAYLYGYTF. CDR3 sequence (DNA): TGTGCCAGCAGCTTAGATGCGTACCTCTATGGCTACACCTTC. The chain joins TRBV7-2 to TRBJ1-2; D is unresolved. CDR3 length equals 14 residues. The germline V gene has CDR1 SGHTA and CDR2 FQGNSA. Trimming took 1 base from V and 4 from J, leaving 10 bases between them.

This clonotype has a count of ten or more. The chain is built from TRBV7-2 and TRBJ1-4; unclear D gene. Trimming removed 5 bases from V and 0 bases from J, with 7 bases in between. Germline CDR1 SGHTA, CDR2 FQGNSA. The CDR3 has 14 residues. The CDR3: CASSPSPTNEKLFF. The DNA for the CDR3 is TGTGCCAGCAGCCCAAGTCCAACTAATGAAAAACTGTTTTTT.

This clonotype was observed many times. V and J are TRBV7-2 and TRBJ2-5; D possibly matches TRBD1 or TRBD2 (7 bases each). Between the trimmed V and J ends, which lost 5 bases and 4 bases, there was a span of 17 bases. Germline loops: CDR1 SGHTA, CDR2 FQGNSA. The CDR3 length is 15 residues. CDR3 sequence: CASSPGGGGGETQYF. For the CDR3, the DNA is TGTGCCAGCAGCCCAGGGGGGGGCGGCGGAGAGACCCAGTACTTC. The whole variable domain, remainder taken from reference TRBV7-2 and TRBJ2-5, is GAGVSQSPSNKVTEKGKDVELRCDPISGHTALYWYRQSLGQGLEFLIYFQGNSAPDKSGLPSDRFSAERTGGSVSTLTIQRTQQEDSAVYLCASSPGGGGGETQYFGPGTRLLVL.

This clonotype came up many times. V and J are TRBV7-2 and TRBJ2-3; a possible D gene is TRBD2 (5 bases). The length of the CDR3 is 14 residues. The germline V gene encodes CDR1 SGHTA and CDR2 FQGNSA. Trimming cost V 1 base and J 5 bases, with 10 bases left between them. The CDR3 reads CASSLEFEGDTQYF. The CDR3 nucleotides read TGTGCCAGCAGCTTAGAGTTTGAGGGAGATACGCAGTATTTT.

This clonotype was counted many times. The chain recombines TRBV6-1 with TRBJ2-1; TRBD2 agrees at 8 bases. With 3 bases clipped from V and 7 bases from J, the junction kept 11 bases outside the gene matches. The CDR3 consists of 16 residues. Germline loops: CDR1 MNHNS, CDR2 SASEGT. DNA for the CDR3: TGTGCCAGCAGTGATCCCTCGCGGGGGGTCATTAATGAGCAGTTCTTC. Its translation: CASSDPSRGVINEQFF.

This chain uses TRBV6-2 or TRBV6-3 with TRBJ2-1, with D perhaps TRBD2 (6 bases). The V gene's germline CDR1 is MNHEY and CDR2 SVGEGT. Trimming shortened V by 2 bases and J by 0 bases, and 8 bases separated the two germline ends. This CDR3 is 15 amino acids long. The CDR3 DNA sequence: TGTGCCAGCAGTTACGCGGGGAGCTCCTACAATGAGCAGTTCTTC. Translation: CASSYAGSSYNEQFF.

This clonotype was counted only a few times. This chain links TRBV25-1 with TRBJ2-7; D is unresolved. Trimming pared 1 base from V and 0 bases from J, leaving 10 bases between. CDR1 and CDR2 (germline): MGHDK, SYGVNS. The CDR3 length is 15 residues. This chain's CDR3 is CASSEFKDVSYEQYF. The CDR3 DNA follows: TGTGCCAGCAGTGAATTTAAGGACGTCTCCTACGAGCAGTACTTC.

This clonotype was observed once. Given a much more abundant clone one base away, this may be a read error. CDR3 sequence (DNA): TGTGCCAGCAGCTCTACAAAGGGTGGGGCCAACGTCCTGACTTTC. Protein sequence: CASSSTKGGANVLTF. This chain uses TRBV7-7 with TRBJ2-6; D is uncertain. From germline, CDR1 is SSHAT and CDR2 FNYEAQ (reference sequence). Between the trimmed V and J ends, which lost 4 bases and 3 bases, there was a span of 10 bases. CDR3 length: 15 residues.

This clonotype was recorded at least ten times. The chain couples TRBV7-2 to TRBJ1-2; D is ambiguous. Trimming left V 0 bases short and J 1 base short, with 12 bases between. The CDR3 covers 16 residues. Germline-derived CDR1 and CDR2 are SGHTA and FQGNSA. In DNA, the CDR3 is TGTGCCAGCAGCTTAGCCGCGACGACCCTTAACTATGGCTACACCTTC. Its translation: CASSLAATTLNYGYTF.

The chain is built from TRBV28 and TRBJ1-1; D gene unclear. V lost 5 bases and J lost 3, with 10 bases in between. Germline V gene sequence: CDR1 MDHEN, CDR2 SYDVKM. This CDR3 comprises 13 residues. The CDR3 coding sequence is TGTGCCAGCAGTCCACCCCAAGACACTGAAGCTTTCTTT. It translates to CASSPPQDTEAFF.

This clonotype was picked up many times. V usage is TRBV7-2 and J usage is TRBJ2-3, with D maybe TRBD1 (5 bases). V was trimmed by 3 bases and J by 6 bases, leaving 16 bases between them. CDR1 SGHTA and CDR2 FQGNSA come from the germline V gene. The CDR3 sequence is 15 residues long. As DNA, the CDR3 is TGTGCCAGCAGCTTCCAGGACATCCGGACGGATACGCAGTATTTT. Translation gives CASSFQDIRTDTQYF.

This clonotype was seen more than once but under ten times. In DNA, the CDR3 is TGCGCCAGCAGCCGAGGGGACTCAACTAATGAAAAACTGTTTTTT. Translating gives CASSRGDSTNEKLFF. The chain joins TRBV4-3 to TRBJ1-4; D might be TRBD1 (5 bases). Germline V gene data show CDR1 as LGHNA and CDR2 as YSLEER. CDR3 length: 15 residues. Trimming took off 4 bases at V and 0 bases at J, with 9 bases between the two ends.

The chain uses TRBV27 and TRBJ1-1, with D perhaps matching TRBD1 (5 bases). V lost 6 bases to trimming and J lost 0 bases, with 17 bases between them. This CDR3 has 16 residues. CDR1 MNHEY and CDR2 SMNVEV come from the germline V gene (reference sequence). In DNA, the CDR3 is TGTGCCAGCAGCTCGTCGGAGGGGAGGATGAACACTGAAGCTTTCTTT. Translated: CASSSSEGRMNTEAFF.

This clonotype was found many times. CDR3 coding DNA: TGTGCCAGCAGCTCCCGACAGGGGCGGATTAATTCACCCCTCCACTTT. This encodes CASSSRQGRINSPLHF. This rearrangement joins TRBV7-2 to TRBJ1-6; 8 bases are a match to TRBD1. Per germline, CDR1 SGHTA and CDR2 FQGNSA. V gave up 4 bases and J gave up 6 bases; unmatched junction bases: 8. This CDR3 has 16 residues.

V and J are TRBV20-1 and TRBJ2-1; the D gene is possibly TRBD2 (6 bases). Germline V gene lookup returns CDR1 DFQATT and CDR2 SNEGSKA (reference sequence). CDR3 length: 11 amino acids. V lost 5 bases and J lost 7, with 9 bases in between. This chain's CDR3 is CSAHRGNEQFF. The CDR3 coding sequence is TGCAGTGCTCACCGGGGGAATGAGCAGTTCTTC.

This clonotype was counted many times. CDR3 loop: CASSSTGNEQFF. The DNA of the CDR3 is TGTGCCAGCAGCTCTACAGGGAATGAGCAGTTCTTC. The V and J genes are TRBV7-2 and TRBJ2-1, with TRBD1 as a possible D gene (6 bases). The CDR3 loop spans 12 amino acids. CDR1 is SGHTA, CDR2 FQGNSA, per germline. Trimming took off 4 bases at V and 7 bases at J, with 8 bases between the two ends.

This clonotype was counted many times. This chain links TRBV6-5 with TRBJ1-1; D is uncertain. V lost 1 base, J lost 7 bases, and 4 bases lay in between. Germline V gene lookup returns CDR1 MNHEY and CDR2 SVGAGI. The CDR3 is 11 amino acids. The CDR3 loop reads CASSYLDEAFF. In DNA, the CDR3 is TGTGCCAGCAGTTACTTGGATGAAGCTTTCTTT.

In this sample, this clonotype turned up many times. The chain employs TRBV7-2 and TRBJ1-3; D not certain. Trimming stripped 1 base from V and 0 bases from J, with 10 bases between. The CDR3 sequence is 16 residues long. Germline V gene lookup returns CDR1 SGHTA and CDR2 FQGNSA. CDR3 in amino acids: CASSLVDAVSGNTIYF. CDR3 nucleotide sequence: TGTGCCAGCAGCTTAGTAGACGCGGTCTCTGGAAACACCATATATTTT.

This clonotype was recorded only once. CDR3 coding DNA: TGTGCCAGTAGTCTCTGGACTAGCGGGAGAACTAAGGAGGAGCAGTTCTTC. It is translated as CASSLWTSGRTKEEQFF. J is TRBJ2-1 and V is TRBV19; 13 bases match TRBD2. The CDR3 consists of 17 residues. J gave up 10 bases and V 5 bases, and 14 bases lay outside the gene matches. The V gene's germline CDR1 is LNHDA and CDR2 SQIVND (reference sequence).

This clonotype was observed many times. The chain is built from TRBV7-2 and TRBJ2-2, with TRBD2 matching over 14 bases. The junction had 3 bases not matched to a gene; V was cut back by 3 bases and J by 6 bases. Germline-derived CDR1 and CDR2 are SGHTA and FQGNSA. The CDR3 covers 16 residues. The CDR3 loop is CASSFGTSGSPGELFF. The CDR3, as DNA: TGTGCCAGCAGCTTTGGGACTAGCGGGAGCCCCGGGGAGCTGTTTTTT.

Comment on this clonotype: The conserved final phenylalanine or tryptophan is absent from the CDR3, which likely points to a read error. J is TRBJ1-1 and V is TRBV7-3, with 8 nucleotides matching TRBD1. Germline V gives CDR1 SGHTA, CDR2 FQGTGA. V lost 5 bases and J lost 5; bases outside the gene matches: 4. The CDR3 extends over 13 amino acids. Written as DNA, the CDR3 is TGTGCCAGCAGCACGACAGGGGATACTGAAGCTTTCGTT. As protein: CASSTTGDTEAFV.